The entry below describes one TCR beta chain. Its specificity is not known. The entry originates in a study of shared clonotypes between healthy human individuals. Germline CDR1 is SGDLS and CDR2 is YYNGEE. Deletions cut 4 bases from V and 2 bases from J, with 19 bases between. The CDR3 extends over 16 amino acids. Study-wide points: Against clonotypes common to all four donors, non-shared ones had lower generation probabilities. Estimated richness was generally greater in naive than memory subsets. It was observed that 5% to 6% of naive CD4 clonotypes were shared across a handful of donors.

Samples underwent the assay at deep level. TCRdb keeps only in-frame clones here, not all; method: immunoSEQ multiplex PCR. The table has about 1.5 million clones, 98% seen once. This sequence was found in a man between 25 and 39 years old in good health. This chain joins TRBV9 and TRBJ2-7; maybe TRBD2 (5 bases). Sequenced input: naive CD4+ T cells sorted from blood. The sample's subset: CD45RA+ positively selected. This CDR3 reads CASSPEPWAGPYEQYF. CDR3 in DNA: TGTGCCAGCAGCCCCGAACCCTGGGCGGGCCCCTACGAGCAGTACTTC.